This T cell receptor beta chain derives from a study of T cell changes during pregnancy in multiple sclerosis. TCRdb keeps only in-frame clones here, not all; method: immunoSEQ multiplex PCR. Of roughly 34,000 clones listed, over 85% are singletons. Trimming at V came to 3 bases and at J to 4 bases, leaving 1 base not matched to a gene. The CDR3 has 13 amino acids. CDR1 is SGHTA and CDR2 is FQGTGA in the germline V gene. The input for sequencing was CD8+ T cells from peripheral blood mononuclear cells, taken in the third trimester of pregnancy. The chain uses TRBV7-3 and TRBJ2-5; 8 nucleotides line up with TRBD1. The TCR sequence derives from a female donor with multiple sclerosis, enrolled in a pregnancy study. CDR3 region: CASSFDRGETQYF. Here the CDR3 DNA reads TGTGCCAGCAGCTTTGACAGGGGAGAGACCCAGTACTTC.